This is a list of T cell receptor beta chains from one sample in a study of cytomegalovirus exposure and HLA in healthy donors. Profiling relied on immunoSEQ multiplex PCR, and the TCRdb table lists in-frame clones only, not all of them. The table records 150,000 to 200,000 clones, more than 75% of them present only once. Sequencing was done on a sample of PBMCs. The receptors come from a girl under three years old in good health and CMV-seronegative. CDR3s include the opening cysteine and the closing phenylalanine or tryptophan. Each record gives: CDR3 protein, CDR3 DNA, J gene, clone size, D gene, V gene. D genes are given only for firm matches. Clone size is shown for a subset of rows, as once, few, many or a class of expanded clone.

cdr3_aa: CSVDRRTGGAGEQFF
cdr3_nt: TGCAGCGTTGATCGCCGGACAGGGGGCGCGGGTGAGCAGTTCTTC
j_call: TRBJ2-1
clone_size: NA
d_call: TRBD1
v_call: TRBV29-1

cdr3_aa: CASSQTSGRWLTDTQYF
cdr3_nt: TGCGCCAGCAGCCAAACTAGCGGGAGGTGGTTGACAGATACGCAGTATTTT
j_call: TRBJ2-3
clone_size: few
d_call: TRBD2
v_call: TRBV5-1

cdr3_aa: CASSLDEGASSWNQPQHF
cdr3_nt: TGTGCCAGCAGCTTAGATGAGGGAGCATCATCTTGGAATCAGCCCCAGCATTTT
j_call: TRBJ1-5
clone_size: NA
d_call: NA
v_call: TRBV7-6

cdr3_aa: CASSPGFVQGAQAEAFF
cdr3_nt: TGTGCCAGCAGCCCCGGTTTTGTGCAGGGGGCACAGGCTGAAGCTTTCTTT
j_call: TRBJ1-1
clone_size: NA
d_call: TRBD1
v_call: TRBV7-9

cdr3_aa: CASRGAWDKNIQYF
cdr3_nt: TGTGCCAGCAGGGGGGCTTGGGACAAAAACATTCAGTACTTC
j_call: TRBJ2-4
clone_size: NA
d_call: NA
v_call: TRBV27

cdr3_aa: CAWRKEDYTEAFF
cdr3_nt: TGTGCCTGGAGAAAGGAGGACTACACTGAAGCTTTCTTT
j_call: TRBJ1-1
clone_size: NA
d_call: NA
v_call: TRBV30

cdr3_aa: CASSEVAAAYNEQFF
cdr3_nt: TGTGCCAGCAGTGAAGTTGCAGCGGCCTACAATGAGCAGTTCTTC
j_call: TRBJ2-1
clone_size: few
d_call: NA
v_call: TRBV6-1

cdr3_aa: CASSYWGDNEQFF
cdr3_nt: TGTGCCAGCAGTTACTGGGGGGACAATGAGCAGTTCTTC
j_call: TRBJ2-1
clone_size: NA
d_call: NA
v_call: TRBV27

cdr3_aa: CASSNRGTSGRGDITDTQYF
cdr3_nt: TGTGCCAGTAGCAACAGAGGGACTAGCGGGAGAGGGGATATCACAGATACGCAGTATTTT
j_call: TRBJ2-3
clone_size: NA
d_call: TRBD2
v_call: TRBV19

cdr3_aa: CAISESSTGAFF
cdr3_nt: TGTGCCATCAGTGAGTCTTCTACAGGAGCTTTCTTT
j_call: TRBJ1-1
clone_size: NA
d_call: NA
v_call: TRBV10-3

cdr3_aa: CASSLQTGQGARGYTF
cdr3_nt: TGTGCCAGCAGCTTACAGACGGGACAGGGGGCCCGTGGCTACACCTTC
j_call: TRBJ1-2
clone_size: NA
d_call: TRBD1
v_call: TRBV7-6

cdr3_aa: CASSFPIQDNEQFF
cdr3_nt: TGTGCCAGCAGCTTCCCCATCCAGGACAATGAGCAGTTCTTC
j_call: TRBJ2-1
clone_size: NA
d_call: NA
v_call: TRBV7-8

cdr3_aa: CSELAKNIQYF
cdr3_nt: TGCAGTGAACTAGCCAAAAACATTCAGTACTTC
j_call: TRBJ2-4
clone_size: few
d_call: NA
v_call: TRBV20-1

cdr3_aa: CASKDSVSNTEAFF
cdr3_nt: TGTGCCAGCAAGGACAGTGTCTCTAACACTGAAGCTTTCTTT
j_call: TRBJ1-1
clone_size: NA
d_call: NA
v_call: TRBV6-1

cdr3_aa: CASTRDRSGYNSPLHF
cdr3_nt: TGTGCCAGCACCCGAGACCGATCGGGTTATAATTCACCCCTCCACTTT
j_call: TRBJ1-6
clone_size: NA
d_call: NA
v_call: TRBV27

cdr3_aa: CASSLGLAANYEQYF
cdr3_nt: TGCGCCAGCAGCCTCGGACTAGCGGCAAACTACGAGCAGTACTTC
j_call: TRBJ2-7
clone_size: NA
d_call: TRBD2
v_call: TRBV5-1

cdr3_aa: CASSTRGEEQFF
cdr3_nt: TGTGCCAGCAGCACCCGCGGGGAGGAGCAGTTCTTC
j_call: TRBJ2-1
clone_size: NA
d_call: NA
v_call: TRBV11-2

cdr3_aa: CASFIPGETEAFF
cdr3_nt: TGTGCCAGCTTCATCCCGGGGGAAACTGAAGCTTTCTTT
j_call: TRBJ1-1
clone_size: NA
d_call: NA
v_call: TRBV7-8

cdr3_aa: CASSRGNRGEQYF
cdr3_nt: TGTGCCAGCTCACGGGGTAATCGAGGGGAGCAGTACTTC
j_call: TRBJ2-7
clone_size: NA
d_call: NA
v_call: TRBV18

cdr3_aa: CASRERAGISETQYF
cdr3_nt: TGTGCCAGCAGGGAGAGAGCGGGAATCTCAGAGACCCAGTACTTC
j_call: TRBJ2-5
clone_size: NA
d_call: TRBD2
v_call: TRBV2

cdr3_aa: CASGRRGENTEAFF
cdr3_nt: TGTGCCAGCGGGAGGCGGGGGGAGAACACTGAAGCTTTCTTT
j_call: TRBJ1-1
clone_size: NA
d_call: NA
v_call: TRBV7-9

cdr3_aa: CASGFLLGGVGGNTIYF
cdr3_nt: TGTGCTAGTGGTTTCCTCCTTGGCGGGGTAGGAGGAAACACCATATATTTT
j_call: TRBJ1-3
clone_size: NA
d_call: NA
v_call: TRBV12-5

cdr3_aa: CASSLGGGIDEQYF
cdr3_nt: TGTGCCAGCAGCTTGGGAGGGGGCATCGACGAGCAGTACTTC
j_call: TRBJ2-7
clone_size: NA
d_call: TRBD1
v_call: TRBV5-6

cdr3_aa: CATSGAGTGVPLSYNEQFF
cdr3_nt: TGTGCCACCAGCGGAGCCGGGACAGGGGTCCCCCTCTCCTACAATGAGCAGTTCTTC
j_call: TRBJ2-1
clone_size: once
d_call: TRBD1
v_call: TRBV15

cdr3_aa: CSIPGQHRNTEAFF
cdr3_nt: TGCAGCATACCGGGACAACACCGGAACACTGAAGCTTTCTTT
j_call: TRBJ1-1
clone_size: NA
d_call: NA
v_call: TRBV29-1

cdr3_aa: CASSEGLVGETQYF
cdr3_nt: TGTGCCAGCAGTGAAGGGCTAGTCGGGGAGACCCAGTACTTC
j_call: TRBJ2-5
clone_size: NA
d_call: NA
v_call: TRBV2

cdr3_aa: CASRRGGGETQYF
cdr3_nt: TGTGCCAGCAGACGGGGGGGAGGAGAGACCCAGTACTTC
j_call: TRBJ2-5
clone_size: NA
d_call: TRBD2
v_call: TRBV6-5

cdr3_aa: CASSQGLAYNEQFF
cdr3_nt: TGTGCCAGCAGCCAGGGACTAGCGTACAATGAGCAGTTCTTC
j_call: TRBJ2-1
clone_size: NA
d_call: TRBD2
v_call: TRBV11-3

cdr3_aa: CAISGGQGPTDTQYF
cdr3_nt: TGTGCCATCAGTGGGGGACAGGGCCCCACAGATACGCAGTATTTT
j_call: TRBJ2-3
clone_size: NA
d_call: TRBD1
v_call: TRBV10-3

cdr3_aa: CSVVSGGSSYNEQFF
cdr3_nt: TGCAGCGTTGTTAGCGGGGGTAGCTCCTACAATGAGCAGTTCTTC
j_call: TRBJ2-1
clone_size: few
d_call: TRBD2
v_call: TRBV29-1

cdr3_aa: CASRSNWAGQNF
cdr3_nt: TGTGCCAGCAGATCAAATTGGGCAGGCCAAAACTTC
j_call: TRBJ1-2
clone_size: NA
d_call: NA
v_call: TRBV13

cdr3_aa: CASSQARLYEQYF
cdr3_nt: TGTGCCAGCAGCCAAGCACGACTCTACGAGCAGTACTTC
j_call: TRBJ2-7
clone_size: NA
d_call: NA
v_call: TRBV14

cdr3_aa: CAWSPGLYYGYTF
cdr3_nt: TGTGCCTGGAGTCCCGGTTTGTACTATGGCTACACCTTC
j_call: TRBJ1-2
clone_size: NA
d_call: NA
v_call: TRBV30

cdr3_aa: CASSVETGGANTGELFF
cdr3_nt: TGTGCCAGCAGCGTAGAGACAGGGGGCGCCAACACCGGGGAGCTGTTTTTT
j_call: TRBJ2-2
clone_size: NA
d_call: TRBD1
v_call: TRBV9

cdr3_aa: CAISESAGAEDTQYF
cdr3_nt: TGTGCCATCAGTGAGTCGGCTGGGGCTGAAGATACGCAGTATTTT
j_call: TRBJ2-3
clone_size: NA
d_call: NA
v_call: TRBV10-3

cdr3_aa: CASSTTGYGTGSHEQYF
cdr3_nt: TGTGCCAGTAGCACAACGGGGTATGGGACAGGCTCCCACGAGCAGTACTTC
j_call: TRBJ2-7
clone_size: NA
d_call: TRBD1
v_call: TRBV19

cdr3_aa: CAISGLGLGGELFF
cdr3_nt: TGTGCCATCAGTGGGTTGGGACTCGGCGGGGAGCTGTTTTTT
j_call: TRBJ2-2
clone_size: once
d_call: NA
v_call: TRBV10-3

cdr3_aa: CASSGGGGGSSPLHF
cdr3_nt: TGTGCCAGCAGTGGGGGGGGAGGAGGTAGTTCACCCCTCCACTTT
j_call: TRBJ1-6
clone_size: NA
d_call: NA
v_call: TRBV25-1

cdr3_aa: CASGWLAGFQETQYF
cdr3_nt: TGTGCCAGCGGGTGGCTAGCGGGATTCCAAGAGACCCAGTACTTC
j_call: TRBJ2-5
clone_size: NA
d_call: TRBD2
v_call: TRBV6-1

cdr3_aa: CASSFLFETLRYPRDEQYF
cdr3_nt: TGTGCCAGCAGCTTCTTATTTGAAACCCTCCGCTACCCCCGCGACGAGCAGTACTTC
j_call: TRBJ2-7
clone_size: NA
d_call: NA
v_call: TRBV5-6

cdr3_aa: CASTSRTSGYNEQFF
cdr3_nt: TGTGCCAGCACCTCCAGAACTAGCGGCTACAATGAGCAGTTCTTC
j_call: TRBJ2-1
clone_size: NA
d_call: TRBD2
v_call: TRBV7-6

cdr3_aa: CASSLVPGGYTF
cdr3_nt: TGTGCCAGCAGCTTAGTGCCGGGTGGCTACACCTTC
j_call: TRBJ1-2
clone_size: NA
d_call: NA
v_call: TRBV5-4

cdr3_aa: CASSDYGTGRHYTQYF
cdr3_nt: TGTGCCAGCAGTGATTACGGGACAGGCCGTCATTATACGCAGTATTTT
j_call: TRBJ2-3
clone_size: NA
d_call: TRBD1
v_call: TRBV25-1

cdr3_aa: CASSHSGMYNEQFF
cdr3_nt: TGCGCCAGCAGCCACAGCGGGATGTACAATGAGCAGTTCTTC
j_call: TRBJ2-1
clone_size: NA
d_call: TRBD2
v_call: TRBV4-1

cdr3_aa: CASSGGGALETQYF
cdr3_nt: TGCGCCAGCAGCGGCGGGGGGGCCTTGGAGACCCAGTACTTC
j_call: TRBJ2-5
clone_size: NA
d_call: TRBD2
v_call: TRBV4-1

cdr3_aa: CASSYLPSSYNSPLHF
cdr3_nt: TGTGCCAGCAGTTACCTCCCGAGCTCCTATAATTCACCCCTCCACTTT
j_call: TRBJ1-6
clone_size: NA
d_call: NA
v_call: TRBV6-5

cdr3_aa: CASSQVSGTGNTIYF
cdr3_nt: TGTGCCAGCAGCCAAGTTTCGGGAACTGGAAACACCATATATTTT
j_call: TRBJ1-3
clone_size: NA
d_call: NA
v_call: TRBV14

cdr3_aa: CASSVEESNQPQHF
cdr3_nt: TGTGCCAGCAGTGTAGAAGAAAGCAATCAGCCCCAGCATTTT
j_call: TRBJ1-5
clone_size: once
d_call: NA
v_call: TRBV6-1

cdr3_aa: CALDRGSYEQYF
cdr3_nt: TGTGCCCTTGACAGGGGATCCTACGAGCAGTACTTC
j_call: TRBJ2-7
clone_size: NA
d_call: TRBD1
v_call: TRBV30

cdr3_aa: CASSQANQGAFTEAFF
cdr3_nt: TGCGCCAGCAGCCAAGCTAACCAGGGGGCTTTCACTGAAGCTTTCTTT
j_call: TRBJ1-1
clone_size: few
d_call: TRBD1
v_call: TRBV4-3